The sequence of this TCR beta chain was determined in a study of T cell responses to AZD1222 COVID-19 vaccine. Study results and limitations: Possibly, clonal diversity was underestimated; donors were largely white British and included more females. Vaccine-associated CD4 TCRs spanned spike, dominant at 160-218 and 743-854. In the spike-specific TCR repertoire, nearly half reportedly target unmutated variant regions. Compared with day 0, the breadth and depth of the Spike-specific TCR repertoire rose significantly after two doses of AZD1222.

TCRdb keeps only in-frame clones here, not all; method: immunoSEQ multiplex PCR. The data show tens of thousands of clones, approximately 82% seen once. Germline V gene data show CDR1 as LNHDA and CDR2 as SQIVND (reference sequence). The CDR3 spans 13 residues. The V end lost 6 bases, the J end lost 4 bases, and 12 bases lay between the germline ends. This clone has just a few counts. What it binds is not known. Here the sequenced sample was peripheral blood, taken on day 0 of AZD1222 vaccination. The sequence was collected from an adult in good health. V usage is TRBV19 and J usage is TRBJ1-1, with TRBD1 as a possible D gene (5 bases). Here the CDR3 DNA reads TGTGCCAGTAGCTTGCTTAGGGGCACTGAAGCTTTCTTT. Protein sequence: CASSLLRGTEAFF.